A single sample is the source of the 13 T cell receptor beta chains below, sequenced in a study of blood T cell repertoires in COVID-19. This table comes from immunoSEQ multiplex PCR, and its TCRdb copy is limited to in-frame clones, with some not included. Of some 52,000 clones listed, 84% are singletons. The source material was peripheral blood. All receptors derive from a man aged 45-65 years with acute or convalescent COVID-19.

V usage is TRBV19 and J usage is TRBJ2-5, with D maybe TRBD2 (5 bases). Trimming pared 0 bases from V and 5 bases from J, leaving 10 bases between. The germline V gene has CDR1 LNHDA and CDR2 SQIVND (reference sequence). The CDR3 runs 14 residues. DNA of the CDR3: TGTGCCAGTAGTATAGAACCCGGGATGGAGACCCAGTACTTC. It specifies CASSIEPGMETQYF.

The chain recombines TRBV3-1 (or the pseudogene TRBV3-2) with TRBJ2-1, with a tentative D call TRBD2 (6 bases). Germline loops: CDR1 LGHDT, CDR2 YNNKEL (reference sequence). Trimming took off 1 base at V and 8 bases at J, with 18 bases between the two ends. CDR3 length: 16 residues. CDR3 protein: CASSQGVGGTGHEQFF. The CDR3, as DNA: TGTGCCAGCAGCCAAGGAGTCGGGGGAACGGGGCATGAGCAGTTCTTC.

The CDR3 spells CASSPGLANELSYNEQFF. CDR3 DNA: TGTGCCAGCAGCCCAGGACTAGCGAACGAGCTCTCCTACAATGAGCAGTTCTTC. The chain recombines TRBV7-9 with TRBJ2-1; 9 bases map to TRBD2. V shed 5 bases, J shed 0 bases, and the junction held 11 bases outside the gene matches. CDR3 size: 18 residues. Germline V gene sequence: CDR1 SEHNR, CDR2 FQNEAQ (reference sequence).

J is TRBJ1-4 and V is TRBV5-6, with D tentatively TRBD1 (5 bases). The V and J ends lost 4 bases and 8 bases respectively, with 15 bases between them. Germline V gene sequence: CDR1 SGHDT, CDR2 YYEEEE. CDR3 length equals 14 residues. The chain's CDR3 is CASSLGLDREKLFF. CDR3 nucleotides: TGTGCCAGCAGCCTGGGACTGGATAGAGAAAAACTGTTTTTT.

The chain links TRBV7-3 to TRBJ2-5; possibly TRBD2 for D (7 bases). Trimming took off 5 bases at V and 4 bases at J, with 17 bases between the two ends. The germline V gene has CDR1 SGHTA and CDR2 FQGTGA. The CDR3 covers 15 residues. CDR3: CASSQRGGARETQYF. In DNA form, the CDR3 reads TGTGCCAGCAGCCAAAGAGGGGGGGCGCGAGAGACCCAGTACTTC.

The chain joins TRBV25-1 to TRBJ2-1, with D possibly being TRBD1 (5 bases). This CDR3 has 14 amino acids. Deletions cut 4 bases from V and 0 bases from J, with 7 bases between. Germline CDR1 reads MGHDK; CDR2 reads SYGVNS. This CDR3 reads CASSVDSSYNEQFF. In DNA form, the CDR3 reads TGTGCCAGCAGTGTCGACAGCTCCTACAATGAGCAGTTCTTC.

The gene calls are TRBV12-5 and TRBJ2-1, with TRBD1 matching over 8 bases. The CDR3 has 16 residues. CDR1 and CDR2 (germline): LGHNT, FRNRAP. Trimming cost V 2 bases and J 1 base; bases outside gene matches: 4. CDR3 amino acids: CASGLSQGASYNEQFF. The CDR3 nucleotides read TGTGCTAGTGGTTTGTCCCAGGGGGCATCCTACAATGAGCAGTTCTTC.

This clone was detected a few times. This rearrangement joins TRBV6-5 to TRBJ2-7, with D possibly TRBD2 on 6 matching bases. Between the trimmed V and J ends, which lost 2 bases and 7 bases, there was a span of 18 bases. The CDR3 has 15 residues. Germline V gene sequence: CDR1 MNHEY, CDR2 SVGAGI. CDR3 nucleotide sequence: TGTGCCAGCAGTTACGGTGGAGGGTCGAGTGGGGAGCAGTACTTC. It is translated as CASSYGGGSSGEQYF.

The rearrangement uses TRBV11-2 and TRBJ2-2; D perhaps matches TRBD2 (6 bases). CDR3 length: 15 amino acids. Germline CDR1 is SGHAT and CDR2 is FQNNGV. The V and J ends lost 5 bases and 5 bases respectively, with 15 bases between them. CDR3 in amino acids: CASSRGGERTGELFF. CDR3 nucleotide sequence: TGTGCCAGCAGCCGAGGAGGGGAGCGGACCGGGGAGCTGTTTTTT.

The V and J genes are TRBV27 and TRBJ1-1; the match to TRBD1 covers 7 bases. Germline V gene data show CDR1 as MNHEY and CDR2 as SMNVEV (reference sequence). V lost 0 bases and J lost 2; bases outside the gene matches: 9. This CDR3 comprises 17 residues. The CDR3 reads CASSLSPWTGLNTEAFF. As DNA, the CDR3 is TGTGCCAGCAGTTTATCGCCCTGGACAGGCCTTAACACTGAAGCTTTCTTT.

This clone was picked up a small number of times. This rearrangement joins TRBV19 to TRBJ2-5; tentative D call: TRBD2 (5 bases). This CDR3 region has 14 residues. The ends were cut back, 2 bases at V and 2 bases at J, with 9 bases in the middle. Germline V gene lookup returns CDR1 LNHDA and CDR2 SQIVND (reference sequence). CDR3 coding DNA: TGTGCCAGTAGTATAAAACGGGGACAAGAGACCCAGTACTTC. Translating it yields CASSIKRGQETQYF.

About this clone: At one boundary the junction diverges from the germline segment, which might be a read error. The V call is TRBV7-7, the J call TRBJ2-7, with TRBD2 as a possible D gene (7 bases). This CDR3 spans 13 amino acids. The germline gives CDR1 SSHAT, CDR2 FNYEAQ (reference sequence). The CDR3 here is CASSYEGEGEQYF. DNA of the CDR3: TGTGCTAGCAGCTATGAGGGGGAGGGCGAGCAGTACTTC. Using reference TRBV7-7 and TRBJ2-7 for the parts outside the CDR3, the full variable domain is GAGVSQSPRYKVTKRGQDVTLRCDPISSHATLYWYQQALGQGPEFLTYFNYEAQPDKSGLPSDRFSAERPEGSISTLTIQRTEQRDSAMYRCASSYEGEGEQYFGPGTRLTVT.

The gene calls are TRBV27 and TRBJ2-1; TRBD1 aligns across 8 bases. Germline assignment: CDR1 MNHEY and CDR2 SMNVEV (reference sequence). The V gene end was trimmed by 8 bases and the J gene end by 8 bases; junction bases not matched to a gene: 5. This CDR3 is 12 amino acids long. The CDR3 reads CASGTGGHEQFF. The CDR3 region has the DNA TGTGCCAGCGGTACAGGGGGTCATGAGCAGTTCTTC.